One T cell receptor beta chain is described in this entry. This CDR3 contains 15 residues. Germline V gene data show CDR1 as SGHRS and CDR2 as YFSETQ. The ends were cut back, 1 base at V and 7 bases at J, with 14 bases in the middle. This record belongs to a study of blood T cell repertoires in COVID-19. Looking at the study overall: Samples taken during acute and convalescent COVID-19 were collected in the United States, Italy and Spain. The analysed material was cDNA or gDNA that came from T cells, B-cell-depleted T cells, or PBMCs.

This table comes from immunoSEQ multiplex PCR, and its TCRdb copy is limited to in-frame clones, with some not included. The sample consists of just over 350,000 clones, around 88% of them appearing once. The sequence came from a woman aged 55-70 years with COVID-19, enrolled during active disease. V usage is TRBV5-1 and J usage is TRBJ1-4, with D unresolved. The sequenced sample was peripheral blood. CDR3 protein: CASSLQPQNGEKLFF. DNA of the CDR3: TGCGCCAGCAGCTTGCAACCACAGAACGGTGAAAAACTGTTTTTT. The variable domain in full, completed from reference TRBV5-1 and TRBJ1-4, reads KAGVTQTPRYLIKTRGQQVTLSCSPISGHRSVSWYQQTPGQGLQFLFEYFSETQRNKGNFPGRFSGRQFSNSRSEMNVSTLELGDSALYLCASSLQPQNGEKLFFGSGTQLSVL.